This T cell receptor beta chain was identified during a study of blood T cells in healthy people across ages. Whole-study findings and limits: Naive T cell percentage strongly correlated with TCR beta diversity.

Turning to this clonotype: The antigen remains unidentified.

Germline CDR1 and CDR2: SGHRS and YFSETQ. With 0 bases removed from V and 0 bases from J, the gap between germline ends came to 5 bases. The CDR3 is made up of 14 amino acids. Through a sample-barcoded 5' primer and a J-beta primer mix, a second PCR was run for roughly 7 to 11 cycles. TCRdb itself ran the 5' RACE reads through MiXCR, one entry per CDR3 protein. The sample carries more than 650,000 distinct CDR3 sequences, 22% recorded once. This sequence was found in an older man in good health. Sequences were obtained from blood. The chain joins TRBV5-1 to TRBJ2-3; D call uncertain. Here the CDR3 reads CASSLVESTDTQYF. Here the CDR3 DNA reads TGCGCCAGCAGCTTGGTGGAGAGCACAGATACGCAGTATTTT.